A single sample is the source of the 5 T cell receptor beta chains below, sequenced in a study of cytomegalovirus exposure and HLA in healthy donors. The primer mix had 60 Vbeta and 13 Jbeta primers. Sequencing used immunoSEQ multiplex PCR; TCRdb keeps in-frame clones, though not all of them. The table records tens of thousands of clones, 70% to 85% of them present only once. The sequencing sample was made of PBMCs. These receptors were collected from a man aged 55 to 70 in good health and CMV-seronegative.

The CDR3 sequence: CASSARLAGALTDTQYF. The CDR3 nucleotides are TGTGCCAGCAGCGCCAGACTAGCGGGGGCCCTCACAGATACGCAGTATTTT. The rearrangement joins TRBV7-2 to TRBJ2-3; 12 bases agree with TRBD2. This CDR3 spans 17 amino acids. After removal of 5 bases from V and 2 bases from J, the junction contained 8 bases not matched to a gene. The germline gives CDR1 SGHTA, CDR2 FQGNSA.

The V gene is TRBV7-9, the J gene TRBJ2-1, with 9 bases that match TRBD2. The CDR3 spans 16 residues. Trimming removed 4 bases from V and 2 bases from J; junction bases left unmatched: 6. Per the germline V gene, CDR1 is SEHNR and CDR2 is FQNEAQ (reference sequence). The CDR3 bases are TGTGCCAGCAGCTCTAGCGGGGCCCCCCCCTACAATGAGCAGTTCTTC. Residues: CASSSSGAPPYNEQFF.

The V gene is TRBV19, the J gene TRBJ1-1; D is ambiguous. The CDR3 sequence is 16 residues long. From germline, CDR1 is LNHDA and CDR2 SQIVND (reference sequence). Trimming removed 4 bases from V and 1 base from J, with 16 bases in between. DNA of the CDR3: TGTGCCAGTAGTAAGTTGGGTCTAGGAACGAACACTGAAGCTTTCTTT. This codes for CASSKLGLGTNTEAFF. The full variable domain, its missing parts supplied by reference TRBV19 and TRBJ1-1, is DGGITQSPKYLFRKEGQNVTLSCEQNLNHDAMYWYRQDPGQGLRLIYYSQIVNDFQKGDIAEGYSVSREKKESFPLTVTSAQKNPTAFYLCASSKLGLGTNTEAFFGQGTRLTVV.

CDR3 sequence reads: CAISEDRGLNNFF. The CDR3 coding sequence is TGTGCCATCAGTGAGGACAGGGGGCTGAATAACTTCTTT. The rearrangement joins TRBV10-3 to TRBJ1-1, with 10 bases aligning to TRBD1. Trimming cost V 2 bases and J 14 bases; bases outside gene matches: 8. The CDR3 has 13 residues. In germline, CDR1 is ENHRY, CDR2 SYGVKD.

The chain employs TRBV7-2 and TRBJ1-2; D may be TRBD1 (6 bases). Germline CDR1 and CDR2: SGHTA and FQGNSA. The V gene lost 10 bases and the J gene lost 7 bases, with 19 bases spanning the gap. This CDR3 contains 13 residues. CDR3 bases: TGTGCCACAGAGGAGAGGGGGGGCGGTGGCTACACCTTC. Its protein is CATEERGGGGYTF.